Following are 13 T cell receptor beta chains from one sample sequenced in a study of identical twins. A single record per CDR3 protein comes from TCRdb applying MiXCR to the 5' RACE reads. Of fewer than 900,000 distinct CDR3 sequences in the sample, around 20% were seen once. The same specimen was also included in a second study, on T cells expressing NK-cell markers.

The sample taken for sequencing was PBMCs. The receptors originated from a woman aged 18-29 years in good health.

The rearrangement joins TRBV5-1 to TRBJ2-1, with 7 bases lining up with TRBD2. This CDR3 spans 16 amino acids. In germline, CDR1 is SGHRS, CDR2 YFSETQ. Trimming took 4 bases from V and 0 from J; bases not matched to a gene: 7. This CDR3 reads CASSELAGNSYNEQFF. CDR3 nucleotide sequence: TGCGCCAGCAGCGAATTAGCGGGCAACTCCTACAATGAGCAGTTCTTC. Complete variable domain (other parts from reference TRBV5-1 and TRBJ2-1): KAGVTQTPRYLIKTRGQQVTLSCSPISGHRSVSWYQQTPGQGLQFLFEYFSETQRNKGNFPGRFSGRQFSNSRSEMNVSTLELGDSALYLCASSELAGNSYNEQFFGPGTRLTVL.

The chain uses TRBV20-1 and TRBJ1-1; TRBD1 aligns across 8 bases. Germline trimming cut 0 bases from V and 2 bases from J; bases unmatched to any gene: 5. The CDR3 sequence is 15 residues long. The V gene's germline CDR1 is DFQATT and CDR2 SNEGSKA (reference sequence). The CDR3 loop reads CSARDWTGSNTEAFF. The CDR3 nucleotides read TGCAGTGCTAGAGATTGGACAGGGTCAAACACTGAAGCTTTCTTT.

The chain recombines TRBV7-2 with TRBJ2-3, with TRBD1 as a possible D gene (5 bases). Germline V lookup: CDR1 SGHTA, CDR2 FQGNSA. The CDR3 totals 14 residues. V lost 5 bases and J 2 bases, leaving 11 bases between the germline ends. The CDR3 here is CASSRARDTDTQYF. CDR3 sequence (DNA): TGTGCCAGCAGCCGAGCCAGGGACACAGATACGCAGTATTTT.

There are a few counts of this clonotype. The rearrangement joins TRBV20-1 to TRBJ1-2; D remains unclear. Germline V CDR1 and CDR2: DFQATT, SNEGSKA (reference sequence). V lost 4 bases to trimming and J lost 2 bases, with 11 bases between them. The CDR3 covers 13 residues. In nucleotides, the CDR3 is TGCAGTGCTAAATTAGGGTTCAACTATGGCTACACCTTC. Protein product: CSAKLGFNYGYTF.

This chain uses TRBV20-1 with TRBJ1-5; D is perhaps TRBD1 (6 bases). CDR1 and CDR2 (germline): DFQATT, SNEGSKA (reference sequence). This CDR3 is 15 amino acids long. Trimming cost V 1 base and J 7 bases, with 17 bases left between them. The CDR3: CSARVDGGGRQPQHF. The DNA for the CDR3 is TGCAGTGCTAGAGTCGACGGAGGGGGTCGGCAGCCCCAGCATTTT.

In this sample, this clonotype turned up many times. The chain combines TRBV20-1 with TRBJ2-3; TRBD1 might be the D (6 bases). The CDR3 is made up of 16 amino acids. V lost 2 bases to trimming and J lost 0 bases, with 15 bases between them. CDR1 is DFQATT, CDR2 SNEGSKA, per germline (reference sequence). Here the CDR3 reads CSARSGTPMSTDTQYF. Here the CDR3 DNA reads TGCAGTGCTAGATCCGGGACACCTATGAGCACAGATACGCAGTATTTT.

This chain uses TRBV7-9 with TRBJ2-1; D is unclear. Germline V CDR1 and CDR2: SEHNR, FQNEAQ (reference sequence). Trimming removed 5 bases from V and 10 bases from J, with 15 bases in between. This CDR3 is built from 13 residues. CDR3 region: CASSPGEEWEQFF. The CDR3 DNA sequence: TGTGCCAGCAGCCCCGGAGAAGAGTGGGAGCAGTTCTTC.

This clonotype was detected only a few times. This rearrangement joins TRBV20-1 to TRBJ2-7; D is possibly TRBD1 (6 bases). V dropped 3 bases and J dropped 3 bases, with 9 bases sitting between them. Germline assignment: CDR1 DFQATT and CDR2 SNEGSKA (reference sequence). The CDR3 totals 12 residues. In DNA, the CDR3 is TGCAGTGCTAGCAGGGGTTTCTACGAGCAGTACTTC. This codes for CSASRGFYEQYF.

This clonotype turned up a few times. CDR3 in amino acids: CSANTGAQTQYF. As DNA, the CDR3 is TGCAGTGCTAATACAGGGGCGCAGACCCAGTACTTC. The gene calls are TRBV20-1 and TRBJ2-5, with 7 bases lining up with TRBD1. V lost 4 bases to trimming and J lost 6 bases; unmatched junction nucleotides: 5. CDR3 length: 12 amino acids. The germline gives CDR1 DFQATT, CDR2 SNEGSKA (reference sequence).

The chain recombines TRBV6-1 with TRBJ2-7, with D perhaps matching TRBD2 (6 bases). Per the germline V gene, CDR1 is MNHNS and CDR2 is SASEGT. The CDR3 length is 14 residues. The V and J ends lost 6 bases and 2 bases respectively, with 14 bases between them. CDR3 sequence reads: CASRPGATTYEQYF. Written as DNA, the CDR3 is TGTGCCAGCAGACCGGGAGCTACAACCTACGAGCAGTACTTC.

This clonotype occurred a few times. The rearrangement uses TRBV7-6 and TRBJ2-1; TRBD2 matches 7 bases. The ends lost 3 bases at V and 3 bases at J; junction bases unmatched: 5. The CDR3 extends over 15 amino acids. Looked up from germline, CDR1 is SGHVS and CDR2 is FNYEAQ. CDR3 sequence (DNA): TGTGCCAGCAGCTTCCTAGCGGACTTCTACAATGAGCAGTTCTTC. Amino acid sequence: CASSFLADFYNEQFF. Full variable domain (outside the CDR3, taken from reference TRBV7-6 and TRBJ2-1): GAGVSQSPRYKVTKRGQDVALRCDPISGHVSLYWYRQALGQGPEFLTYFNYEAQQDKSGLPNDRFSAERPEGSISTLTIQRTEQRDSAMYRCASSFLADFYNEQFFGPGTRLTVL.

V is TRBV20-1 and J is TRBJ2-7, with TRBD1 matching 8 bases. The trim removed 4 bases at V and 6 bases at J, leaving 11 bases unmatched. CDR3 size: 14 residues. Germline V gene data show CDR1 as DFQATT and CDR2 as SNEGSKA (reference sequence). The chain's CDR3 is CSATKTGTGGEQYF. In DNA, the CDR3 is TGCAGTGCTACTAAAACCGGGACAGGCGGCGAGCAGTACTTC.

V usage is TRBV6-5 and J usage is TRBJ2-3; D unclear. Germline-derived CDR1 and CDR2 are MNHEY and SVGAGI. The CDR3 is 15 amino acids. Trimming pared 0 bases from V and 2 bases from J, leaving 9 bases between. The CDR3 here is CASSYSPTTTDTQYF. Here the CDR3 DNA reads TGTGCCAGCAGTTACTCCCCTACAACCACAGATACGCAGTATTTT.